This T cell receptor (beta chain) was found in a study of control samples from healthy donors and cancer patients. This CDR3 has 13 amino acids. J lost 10 bases, V lost 4 bases, and 9 bases had no gene match. Germline V gene data show CDR1 as SGHDN and CDR2 as FVKESK. Assay: immunoSEQ multiplex PCR; the TCRdb copy retains only in-frame clones and omits some. The table includes about 150,000 clones, about 94% detected once. The sample was blood. The rearrangement uses TRBV14 and TRBJ1-1, with 7 bases lining up with TRBD1. The receptor comes from a man between 40 and 49 years old in good health. This chain's CDR3 is CASSPRVRQGAFF. Written as DNA, the CDR3 is TGTGCCAGCAGCCCGAGGGTTAGACAGGGAGCTTTCTTT.